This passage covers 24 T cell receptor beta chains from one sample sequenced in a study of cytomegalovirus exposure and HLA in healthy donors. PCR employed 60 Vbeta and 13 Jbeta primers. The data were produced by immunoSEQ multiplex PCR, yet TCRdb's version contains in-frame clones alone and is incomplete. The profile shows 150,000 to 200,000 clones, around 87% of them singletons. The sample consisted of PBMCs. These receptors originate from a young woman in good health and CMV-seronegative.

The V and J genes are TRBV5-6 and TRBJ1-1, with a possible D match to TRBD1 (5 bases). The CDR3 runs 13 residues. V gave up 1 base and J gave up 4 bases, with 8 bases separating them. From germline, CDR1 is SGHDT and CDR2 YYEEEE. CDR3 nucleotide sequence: TGTGCCAGCAGCTTGAGGGGAGGCACTGAAGCTTTCTTT. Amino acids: CASSLRGGTEAFF.

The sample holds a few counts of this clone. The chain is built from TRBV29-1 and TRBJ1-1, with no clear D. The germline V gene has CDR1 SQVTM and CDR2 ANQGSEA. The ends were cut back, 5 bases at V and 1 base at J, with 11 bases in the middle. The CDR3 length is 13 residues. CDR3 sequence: CSVLRHPNTEAFF. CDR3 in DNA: TGCAGCGTTTTGCGGCACCCGAACACTGAAGCTTTCTTT.

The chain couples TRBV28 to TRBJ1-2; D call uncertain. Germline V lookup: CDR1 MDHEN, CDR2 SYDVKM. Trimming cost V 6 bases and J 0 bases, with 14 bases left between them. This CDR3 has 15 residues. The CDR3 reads CASRPGGPTNYGYTF. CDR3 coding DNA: TGTGCCAGCAGACCCGGAGGCCCAACTAACTATGGCTACACCTTC.

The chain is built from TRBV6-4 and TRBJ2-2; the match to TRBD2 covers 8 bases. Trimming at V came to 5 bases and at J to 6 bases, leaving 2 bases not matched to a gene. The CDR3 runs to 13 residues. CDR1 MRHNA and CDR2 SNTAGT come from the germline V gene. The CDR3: CASSPGLAGELFF. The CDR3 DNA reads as TGTGCCAGCAGTCCGGGACTAGCCGGGGAGCTGTTTTTT.

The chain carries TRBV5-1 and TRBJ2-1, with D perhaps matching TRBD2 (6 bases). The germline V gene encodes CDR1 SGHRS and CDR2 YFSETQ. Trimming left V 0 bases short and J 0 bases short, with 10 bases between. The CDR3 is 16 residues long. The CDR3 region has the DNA TGCGCCAGCAGCTTGGAACTGACTAGCTCCTACAATGAGCAGTTCTTC. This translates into CASSLELTSSYNEQFF.

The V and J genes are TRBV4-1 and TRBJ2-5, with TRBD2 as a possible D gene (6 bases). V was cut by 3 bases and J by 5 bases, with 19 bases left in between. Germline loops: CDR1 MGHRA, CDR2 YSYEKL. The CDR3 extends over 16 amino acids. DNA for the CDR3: TGCGCCAGCAGCCAGACGGGGGAAATCATAAGGGAGACCCAGTACTTC. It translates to CASSQTGEIIRETQYF.

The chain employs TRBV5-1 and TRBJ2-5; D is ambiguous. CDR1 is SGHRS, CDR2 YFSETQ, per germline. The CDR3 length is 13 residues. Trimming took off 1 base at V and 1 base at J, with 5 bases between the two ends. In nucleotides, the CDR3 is TGCGCCAGCAGCTTGCCCCTCCAAGAGACCCAGTACTTC. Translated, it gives CASSLPLQETQYF.

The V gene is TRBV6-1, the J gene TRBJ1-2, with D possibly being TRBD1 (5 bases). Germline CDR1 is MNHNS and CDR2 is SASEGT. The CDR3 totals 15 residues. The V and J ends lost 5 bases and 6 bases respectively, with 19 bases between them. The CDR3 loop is CASSPLDTLTHGYTF. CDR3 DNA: TGTGCCAGCAGTCCCTTGGACACGCTTACCCATGGCTACACCTTC.

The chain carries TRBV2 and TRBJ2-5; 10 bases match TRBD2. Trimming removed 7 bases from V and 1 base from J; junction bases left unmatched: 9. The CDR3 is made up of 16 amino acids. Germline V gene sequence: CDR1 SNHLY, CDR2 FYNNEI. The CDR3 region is CASKVAGGLIQETQYF. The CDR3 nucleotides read TGTGCCAGCAAGGTAGCGGGGGGACTAATCCAAGAGACCCAGTACTTC. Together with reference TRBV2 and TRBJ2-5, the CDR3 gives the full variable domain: EPEVTQTPSHQVTQMGQEVILRCVPISNHLYFYWYRQILGQKVEFLVSFYNNEISEKSEIFDDQFSVERPDGSNFTLKIRSTKLEDSAMYFCASKVAGGLIQETQYFGPGTRLLVL.

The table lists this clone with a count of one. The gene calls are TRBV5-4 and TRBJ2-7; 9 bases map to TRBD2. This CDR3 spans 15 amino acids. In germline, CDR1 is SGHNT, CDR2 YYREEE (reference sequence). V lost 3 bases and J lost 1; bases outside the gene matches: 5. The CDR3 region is CASSSRLAESYEQYF. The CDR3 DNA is TGTGCCAGCAGCTCCCGACTAGCGGAGTCCTACGAGCAGTACTTC.

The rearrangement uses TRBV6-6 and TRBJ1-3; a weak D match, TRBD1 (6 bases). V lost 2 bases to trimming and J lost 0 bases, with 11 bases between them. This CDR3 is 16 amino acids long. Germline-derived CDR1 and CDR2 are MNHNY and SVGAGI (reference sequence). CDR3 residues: CASSYGDISSGNTIYF. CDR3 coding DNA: TGTGCCAGCAGTTACGGGGACATTTCCTCTGGAAACACCATATATTTT.

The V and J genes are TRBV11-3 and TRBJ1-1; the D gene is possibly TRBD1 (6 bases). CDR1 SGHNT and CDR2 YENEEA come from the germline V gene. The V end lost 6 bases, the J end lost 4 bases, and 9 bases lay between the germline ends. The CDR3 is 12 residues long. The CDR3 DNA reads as TGTGCCAGCAGGGGCAGGGGCACTGAAGCTTTCTTT. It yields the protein CASRGRGTEAFF.

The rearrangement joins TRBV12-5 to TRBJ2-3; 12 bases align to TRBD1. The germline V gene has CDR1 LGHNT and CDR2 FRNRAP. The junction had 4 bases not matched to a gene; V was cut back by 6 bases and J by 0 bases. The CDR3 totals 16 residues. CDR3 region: CASGPGTGGSTDTQYF. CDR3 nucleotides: TGTGCTAGTGGCCCCGGGACAGGGGGCAGCACAGATACGCAGTATTTT. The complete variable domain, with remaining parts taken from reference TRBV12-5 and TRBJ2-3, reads DARVTQTPRHKVTEMGQEVTMRCQPILGHNTVFWYRQTMMQGLELLAYFRNRAPLDDSGMPKDRFSAEMPDATLATLKIQPSEPRDSAVYFCASGPGTGGSTDTQYFGPGTRLTVL.

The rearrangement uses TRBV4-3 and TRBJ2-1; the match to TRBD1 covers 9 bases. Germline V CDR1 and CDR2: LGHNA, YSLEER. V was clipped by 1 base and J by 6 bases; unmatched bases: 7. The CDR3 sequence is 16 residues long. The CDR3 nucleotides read TGCGCCAGCAGCCAAGCCCCGGGACAGGGTATCAATGAGCAGTTCTTC. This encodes CASSQAPGQGINEQFF.

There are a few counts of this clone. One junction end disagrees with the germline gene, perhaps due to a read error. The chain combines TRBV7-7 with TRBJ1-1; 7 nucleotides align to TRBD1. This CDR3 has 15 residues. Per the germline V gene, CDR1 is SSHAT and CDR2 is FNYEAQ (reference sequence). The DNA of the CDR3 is TGTGCTAGCAGCTACGAAACAGGGGTAGGGGGTGAAGCTTTCTTT. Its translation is CASSYETGVGGEAFF.

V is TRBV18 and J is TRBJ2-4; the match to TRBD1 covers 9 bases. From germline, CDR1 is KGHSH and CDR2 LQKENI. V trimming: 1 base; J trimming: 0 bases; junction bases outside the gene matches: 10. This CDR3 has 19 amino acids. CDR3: CASSPRPGQGALAKNIQYF. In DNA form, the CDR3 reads TGTGCCAGCTCACCACGGCCGGGACAGGGAGCTCTAGCCAAAAACATTCAGTACTTC.

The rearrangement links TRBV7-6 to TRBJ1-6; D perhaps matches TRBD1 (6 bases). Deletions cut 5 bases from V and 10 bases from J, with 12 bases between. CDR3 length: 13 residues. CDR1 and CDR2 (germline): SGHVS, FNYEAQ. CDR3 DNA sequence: TGTGCCAGCAGCCAAGGGGGGGGATCACCCCTCCACTTT. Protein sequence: CASSQGGGSPLHF.

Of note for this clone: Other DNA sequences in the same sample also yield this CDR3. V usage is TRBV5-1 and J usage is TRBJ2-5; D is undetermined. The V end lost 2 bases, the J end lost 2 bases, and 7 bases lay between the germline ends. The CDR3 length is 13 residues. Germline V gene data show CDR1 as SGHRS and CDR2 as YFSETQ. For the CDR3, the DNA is TGCGCCAGCAGCTTACCCGGGCAAGAGACCCAGTACTTC. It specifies CASSLPGQETQYF.

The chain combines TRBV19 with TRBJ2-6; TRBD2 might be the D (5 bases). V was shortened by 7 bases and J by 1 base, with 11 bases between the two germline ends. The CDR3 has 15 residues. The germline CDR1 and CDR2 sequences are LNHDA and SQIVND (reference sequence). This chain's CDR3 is CASTFEGSGANVLTF. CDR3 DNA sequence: TGTGCCAGTACATTCGAGGGATCTGGGGCCAACGTCCTGACTTTC. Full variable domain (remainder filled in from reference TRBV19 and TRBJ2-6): DGGITQSPKYLFRKEGQNVTLSCEQNLNHDAMYWYRQDPGQGLRLIYYSQIVNDFQKGDIAEGYSVSREKKESFPLTVTSAQKNPTAFYLCASTFEGSGANVLTFGAGSRLTVL.

CDR3 amino acids: CASSDRETITGELFF. DNA of the CDR3: TGTGCCAGCAGTGATCGAGAGACAATCACCGGGGAGCTGTTTTTT. J is TRBJ2-2 and V is TRBV25-1, with D uncertain. The V end lost 3 bases, the J end lost 4 bases, and 12 bases lay between the germline ends. The CDR3 has 15 amino acids. CDR1 is MGHDK and CDR2 is SYGVNS in the germline V gene.

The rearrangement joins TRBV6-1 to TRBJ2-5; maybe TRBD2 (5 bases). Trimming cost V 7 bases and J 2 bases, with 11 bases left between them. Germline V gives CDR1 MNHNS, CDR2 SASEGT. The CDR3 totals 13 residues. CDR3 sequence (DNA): TGTGCCAGCAAGGCTAGCCCGCAAGAGACCCAGTACTTC. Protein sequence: CASKASPQETQYF.

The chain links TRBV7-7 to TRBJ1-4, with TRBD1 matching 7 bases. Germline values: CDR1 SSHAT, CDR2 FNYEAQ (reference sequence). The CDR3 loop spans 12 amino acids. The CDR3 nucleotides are TGTGCTATCGGACAGGACGGGGAAAAACTGTTTTTT. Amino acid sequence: CAIGQDGEKLFF.

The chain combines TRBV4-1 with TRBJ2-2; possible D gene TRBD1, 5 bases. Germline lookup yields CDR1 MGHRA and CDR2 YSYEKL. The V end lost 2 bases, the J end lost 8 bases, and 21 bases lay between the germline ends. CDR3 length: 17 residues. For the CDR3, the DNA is TGCGCCAGCAGCCAATTGGTGGCAGGGTTGGTATCGGGGGAGCTGTTTTTT. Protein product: CASSQLVAGLVSGELFF.

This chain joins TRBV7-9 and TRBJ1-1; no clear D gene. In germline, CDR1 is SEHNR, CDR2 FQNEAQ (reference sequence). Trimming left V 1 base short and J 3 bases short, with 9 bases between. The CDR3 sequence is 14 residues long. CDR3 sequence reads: CASSLGVRDTEAFF. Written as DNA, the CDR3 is TGTGCCAGCAGCTTAGGTGTGCGAGACACTGAAGCTTTCTTT.